The present T cell receptor (beta chain) was sequenced within a study of OX40 agonist ivuxolimab in advanced cancers. In germline, CDR1 is SEHNR, CDR2 FQNEAQ (reference sequence). J gave up 0 bases and V 6 bases, and 9 bases lay outside the gene matches. The CDR3 extends over 16 amino acids. Only in-frame clones appear in the TCRdb table, and some are missing; sequencing was by immunoSEQ multiplex PCR. The sample contains tens of thousands of clones, nearly 90% of which appear only once. The clonotype originates from an adult with an advanced solid tumor such as melanoma, head and neck, liver or kidney cancer. The input for sequencing was CD4+ or CD8+ T cells sorted from blood, taken in a trial of the OX40 agonist ivuxolimab. The chain carries TRBV7-9 and TRBJ1-2, with 8 bases aligning to TRBD1. CDR3 region: CASRSDREPTNYGYTF. CDR3 bases: TGTGCCAGCAGGTCGGACAGGGAGCCCACTAACTATGGCTACACCTTC. The whole variable domain, remainder taken from reference TRBV7-9 and TRBJ1-2, is DTGVSQNPRHKITKRGQNVTFRCDPISEHNRLYWYRQTLGQGPEFLTYFQNEAQLEKSRLLSDRFSAERPKGSFSTLEIQRTEQGDSAMYLCASRSDREPTNYGYTFGSGTRLTVV.